The 6 T cell receptor beta chains below were found in one sample sequenced in a study of Ad26.COV2.S vaccination and SARS-CoV-2 variants (TCRdb year 2021). What this sample's treatment or condition label stands for: some 20 received Ad26.COV2.S at low or high dose, single or two shots; five or six received placebo; per-sample allocation not given. For vaccine and placebo recipients, repertoires were sequenced using samples collected on day 63 after the first injection. The library was prepared using the immunoSEQ multiplex PCR assay. TCRdb obtained this table from immuneACCESS and retained in-frame rearrangements with V and J assigned. These tables miss some clones; where compared with another copy, unresolved V genes account for less than half of the shortfall, and the remainder is unexplained. Counted in this sample were 300,000 to 350,000 clones; about 85% of them appeared once. Of the sample, 6.4% is held by the ten largest clones.

The starting material was peripheral blood, obtained in a trial of Ad26.COV2.S vaccine versus placebo. These receptors originate from a person aged 18 to 65 who received the Ad26.COV2.S COVID-19 vaccine or a placebo.

V is TRBV18 and J is TRBJ1-3; D is possibly TRBD1 (6 bases). The CDR3 has 16 residues. Trimming removed 5 bases at V and 0 bases at J, with 14 bases between. Germline assignment: CDR1 KGHSH and CDR2 LQKENI. CDR3 DNA: TGTGCCAGCTCAACAGCCGGACAGAACTCTGGAAACACCATATATTTT. Translated: CASSTAGQNSGNTIYF.

V is TRBV12-5 and J is TRBJ2-5; D is undetermined. Deletions cut 0 bases from V and 5 bases from J, with 13 bases between. This CDR3 contains 15 residues. The germline CDR1 and CDR2 sequences are LGHNT and FRNRAP. CDR3 in amino acids: CASGLVRNTLETQYF. The CDR3 nucleotides read TGTGCTAGTGGTTTGGTACGGAACACCCTTGAGACCCAGTACTTC.

In this sample, this clone turned up a few times. The chain carries TRBV4-1 and TRBJ2-1; D might be TRBD2 (5 bases). The CDR3 length is 14 residues. V shed 1 base and J shed 7 bases, with 11 bases lying between them. The germline V gene has CDR1 MGHRA and CDR2 YSYEKL. In DNA form, the CDR3 reads TGCGCCAGCAGCCAAGGGCTGCGAGGGAATGAGCAGTTCTTC. Protein product: CASSQGLRGNEQFF.

The V call is TRBV30, the J call TRBJ1-5, with no clear D. V shed 1 base and J shed 6 bases, with 16 bases lying between them. This CDR3 comprises 15 residues. CDR1 and CDR2 from the germline V gene are GTSNPN and SVGIG (reference sequence). The CDR3 loop reads CAWSAPAGSSQPQHF. The CDR3 nucleotides read TGTGCCTGGAGTGCCCCCGCGGGGTCAAGTCAGCCCCAGCATTTT.

This rearrangement joins TRBV12-3 or TRBV12-4 to TRBJ1-2, with D possibly matching TRBD1 (5 bases). CDR3 size: 13 residues. Trimming stripped 5 bases from V and 7 bases from J, with 14 bases between. CDR3 loop: CASSLRAGAGYTF. The CDR3 DNA reads as TGTGCCAGCAGTCTAAGGGCCGGGGCTGGCTACACCTTC.

This chain links TRBV19 with TRBJ2-7; TRBD1 or TRBD2 may be the D gene (5 bases each). The germline gives CDR1 LNHDA, CDR2 SQIVND (reference sequence). The CDR3 is 13 amino acids. Trimming cost V 6 bases and J 7 bases, with 16 bases left between them. CDR3: CASSGGGTEEQYF. The CDR3, as DNA: TGTGCCAGTAGCGGTGGGGGTACTGAAGAGCAGTACTTC.